The clone carrying this T cell receptor (beta chain) was detected a few times. What it recognizes is unknown. The immunoSEQ assay was version 4, run in survey mode. The data were produced by immunoSEQ multiplex PCR, yet TCRdb's version contains in-frame clones alone and is incomplete. This sample has 35,000 to 40,000 clones; more than 70% occur once, and the top ten carry 1.5% to 2%. These data originate in a study of persistence of HIV-infected CD4 T cells. Whole-study findings and limits: Within sorted populations, more oligoclonal TCRs accompanied more oligoclonal proviruses.

Trimming took off 6 bases at V and 5 bases at J, with 16 bases between the two ends. CDR3 length: 14 amino acids. Germline V gene lookup returns CDR1 SEHNR and CDR2 FQNEAQ (reference sequence). The stimulus was lysate of CMV-infected fibroblasts, about 10 ug/mL. Memory cells lacking CD40L and CD69 with high CD45RO were sorted. Donors had CD4+ T cell counts above 400 cells/uL and were CMV-seropositive. The chain uses TRBV7-9 and TRBJ2-5; a possible D gene is TRBD1 (5 bases). The sequence was collected from an adult man with HIV who was CMV-seropositive. The specimen was CD4+ T cells sorted from PBMCs after roughly 17-hour stimulation, collected from a patient who received antiretroviral therapy. The CDR3 region is CASSVRAPGETQYF. DNA for the CDR3: TGTGCCAGCAGTGTCCGGGCTCCAGGGGAGACCCAGTACTTC.